The text below deals with one TCR beta chain. Its antigen is not identified. This sample was included in a study of cytomegalovirus exposure and HLA in healthy donors. Study-level points and caveats: Follow-up analysis later connected one missense variant in DCLRE1C with trimming of TCR beta V- and J-genes. One later analysis reportedly identified an Asian-associated ancestry cluster that showed fewer N-insertions than the roughly 720-donor mean. TCR beta sequences reportedly predicted most subjects' HLA-A and HLA-B alleles accurately.

In the PCR, 60 Vbeta and 13 Jbeta primers were used. Assay used: immunoSEQ multiplex PCR; TCRdb lists only in-frame clones, some missing. There are about 110,000 clones in the sample; 73% occur only once, and 7.8% lies in the top ten. Losses at the gene ends were 5 bases for V and 8 bases for J; bases not matched to a gene: 10. Looked up from germline, CDR1 is WNHNN and CDR2 is SYGVQD (reference sequence). This CDR3 has 17 amino acids. The source of this sequence is a man aged 25-40 years in good health and CMV-seronegative. The sequencing input was PBMCs. This sequence joins TRBV10-1 and TRBJ2-1, with TRBD2 matching 15 bases. The CDR3 nucleotides are TGCGCCAGCAGTAAAGGGACTAGCGGGGGGCCATCGGATGAGCAGTTCTTC. Its protein is CASSKGTSGGPSDEQFF.